This T cell receptor (beta chain) is drawn from a study of blood T cell repertoires in COVID-19. About the study: The United States, Italy and Spain provided the acute and convalescent COVID-19 samples.

The CDR3 has 13 residues. Germline CDR1 SGHDT, CDR2 YYEEEE. V was pared by 4 bases and J by 0 bases, with 8 bases between. Produced via immunoSEQ multiplex PCR; TCRdb's table is partial and in-frame only. In the table there are 150,000 to 200,000 clones, 89% of which are singletons. The chain uses TRBV5-6 and TRBJ2-7; possible D gene TRBD1, 5 bases. Specimen: peripheral blood. This sequence originates from a man younger than 35 who had recovered from COVID-19. The CDR3 sequence is CASSPQVSYEQYF. The CDR3 DNA reads TGTGCCAGCAGCCCACAGGTCTCCTACGAGCAGTACTTC.